This TCR beta chain was profiled in a study of CD8 T cell repertoires and HIV-1 epitope variants. Across the study: Twenty-five autologous and known Gag and Nef epitope variant peptides each stimulated T cells separately.

Measured with immunoSEQ multiplex PCR; TCRdb has only the in-frame clones, and not every one. The sample holds more than 85,000 clones, roughly four fifths seen once. The CDR3 spans 13 residues. Between the trimmed V and J ends, which lost 6 bases and 1 base, there was a span of 12 bases. Germline values: CDR1 SQVTM, CDR2 ANQGSEA. The V call is TRBV29-1, the J call TRBJ1-1; D gene uncertain. The TCR originated in a male donor with HIV. The sample taken for sequencing was uncultured baseline CD8+ T cells from peripheral blood mononuclear cells (PBMCs). The CDR3 loop reads CSVRTSQNTEAFF. As DNA, the CDR3 is TGCAGCGTCAGGACCAGCCAGAACACTGAAGCTTTCTTT. The whole variable domain, remainder taken from reference TRBV29-1 and TRBJ1-1, is SAVISQKPSRDICQRGTSLTIQCQVDSQVTMMFWYRQQPGQSLTLIATANQGSEATYESGFVIDKFPISRPNLTFSTLTVSNMSPEDSSIYLCSVRTSQNTEAFFGQGTRLTVV.